This T cell receptor beta chain was sequenced for a study of T-cell reconstitution after alpha-beta-depleted transplantation in children. Germline CDR1 SNHLY, CDR2 FYNNEI. Trimming cost V 4 bases and J 4 bases, with 12 bases left between them. This CDR3 has 14 amino acids. Molecular barcoding with unique molecular identifiers was used for the TCRbeta library. TCRdb reanalysed the PCR reads using MiXCR and keeps one entry per CDR3 protein. Of some 260,000 distinct CDR3 sequences listed, 20% to 30% are singletons. The sample here was PBMCs, mostly from graft donor cells, taken 360 days after TCRalphabeta/CD19-depleted stem cell transplant. The clonotype originates from a female patient aged 2 to 10 who had a stem cell transplant for congenital amegakaryocytic thrombocytopenia, so the T cells may come from the graft donor. V usage is TRBV2 and J usage is TRBJ2-3, with D hard to call. The CDR3 is CASSAGEPPDTQYF. The CDR3 DNA sequence: TGTGCCAGCAGTGCTGGGGAACCCCCAGATACGCAGTATTTT.